The T cell receptor (beta chain) described here comes from a study of blood T cells in healthy people across ages. General observations from the study: It was the long-lived donors that had more naive CD4+ cells and higher diversity than aged donors. PBMCs were not sorted, which prevented a conclusive comparison of naive versus antigen-experienced cells. In older individuals, TCR beta diversity per million T cells was lower, falling roughly linearly with age.

The V end lost 10 bases, the J end lost 0 bases, and 10 bases lay between the germline ends. Germline CDR1 and CDR2: MNHEY and SVGEGT. The CDR3 has 12 amino acids. A second PCR of 7 to 11 cycles used a sample-barcoded 5' primer and a J-beta primer mix. TCRdb analysed the 5' RACE reads with MiXCR anew, one entry per CDR3 protein. The data contain 720,000 or so distinct CDR3 sequences, around 38% of them seen just once; the ten biggest clones take up roughly 30%. In regard to this clonotype: Its antigen is unidentified.

Every sample yielded at least 6 million isolated PBMCs. This sequence originates from a man older than 75 in good health. The V and J genes are TRBV6-2 or TRBV6-3 and TRBJ2-7, with D unclear. Sample: blood. This CDR3 reads CATATVSYEQYF. The DNA for the CDR3 is TGTGCCACCGCGACCGTCTCCTACGAGCAGTACTTC.